This TCR beta chain was found in a study of graft-versus-host responses after intestinal transplantation. CDR3 length: 13 amino acids. Germline values: CDR1 MDHEN, CDR2 SYDVKM. Method: immunoSEQ multiplex PCR; TCRdb's copy keeps in-frame clones and lacks some. Here the sample spans more than 20,000 clones, 75% to 90% being singletons. This clonotype was obtained from a human patient who received an intestinal transplant, so some T cells may come from the graft donor. This chain connects TRBV28 to TRBJ2-5, with D uncertain. The assigned J gene may be wrong: the sequence end matches TRBJ2-7 better. The sequences come from PBMCs, collected approximately 450 days after intestinal transplant. The CDR3 region has the DNA TGTGCCAGCAGTTCCGGCCCAAGGAACGAGCAGTACTTC. Encoded protein: CASSSGPRNEQYF.